The entry below describes one T cell receptor beta chain. Its matching antigen is unknown. Sequenced by immunoSEQ multiplex PCR; TCRdb stores in-frame clones only, minus some. In the table there are about 130,000 clones, roughly 85% of which are singletons. The length of the CDR3 is 15 residues. Germline V lookup: CDR1 SNHLY, CDR2 FYNNEI. V lost 11 bases and J 6 bases, leaving 24 bases between the germline ends. The data were taken from a study of cytotoxic CD8 clonotypes in ibrutinib-treated CLL. About the research overall: Responses comprised 25 or so partial and 2 complete; at median around 6 years, about 14 remained remitted and approximately twelve progressed. It was after a median roughly eleven months of treatment, range 6 to 36, that response samples were taken. Study-wide results and limits: Public clonotypes (which were uncommon) either contracted or remained stable on treatment. Increased clonality at ibrutinib response gave way to a return toward baseline at progression.

The receptor comes from a human donor with chronic lymphocytic leukemia. The sample in question was PBMCs, obtained after 24 months of ibrutinib treatment. The gene calls are TRBV2 and TRBJ2-3; D might be TRBD2 (5 bases). The CDR3 spells CASRSGSGYGDTQYF. The CDR3 nucleotides are TGTGCCTCTCGGTCGGGGTCCGGATATGGTGATACGCAGTATTTT.